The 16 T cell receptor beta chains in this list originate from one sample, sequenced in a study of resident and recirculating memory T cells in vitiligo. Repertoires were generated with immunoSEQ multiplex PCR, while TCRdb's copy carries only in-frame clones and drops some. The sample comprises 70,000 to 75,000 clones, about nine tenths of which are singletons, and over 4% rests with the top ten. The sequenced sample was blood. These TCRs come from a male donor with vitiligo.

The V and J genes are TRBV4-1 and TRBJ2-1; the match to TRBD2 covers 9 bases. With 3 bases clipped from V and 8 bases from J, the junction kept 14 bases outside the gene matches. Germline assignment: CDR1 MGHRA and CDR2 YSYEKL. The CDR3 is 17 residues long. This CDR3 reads CASSQTTAGGLEDEQFF. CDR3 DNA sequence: TGCGCCAGCAGCCAGACGACGGCGGGGGGGCTTGAGGATGAGCAGTTCTTC.

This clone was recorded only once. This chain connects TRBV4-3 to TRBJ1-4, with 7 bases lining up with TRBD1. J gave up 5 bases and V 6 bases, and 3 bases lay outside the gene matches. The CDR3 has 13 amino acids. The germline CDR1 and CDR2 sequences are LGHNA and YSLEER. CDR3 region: CASRQDRNEKLFF. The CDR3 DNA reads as TGCGCCAGCAGACAGGACAGGAATGAAAAACTGTTTTTT.

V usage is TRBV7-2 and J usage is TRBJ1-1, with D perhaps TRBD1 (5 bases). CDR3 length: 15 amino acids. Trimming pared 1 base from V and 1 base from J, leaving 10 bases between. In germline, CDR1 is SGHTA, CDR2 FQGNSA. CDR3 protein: CASSLVGGANTEAFF. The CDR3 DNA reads TGTGCCAGCAGCTTAGTGGGGGGAGCGAACACTGAAGCTTTCTTT.

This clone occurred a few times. CDR3 coding DNA: TGCGCCAGCAGCTTACAGCACAACACTGAAGCTTTCTTT. This translates into CASSLQHNTEAFF. J is TRBJ1-1 and V is TRBV5-1; D gene ambiguous. The V gene lost 2 bases and the J gene lost 2 bases, with 7 bases spanning the gap. The CDR3 totals 13 residues. Germline lookup yields CDR1 SGHRS and CDR2 YFSETQ.

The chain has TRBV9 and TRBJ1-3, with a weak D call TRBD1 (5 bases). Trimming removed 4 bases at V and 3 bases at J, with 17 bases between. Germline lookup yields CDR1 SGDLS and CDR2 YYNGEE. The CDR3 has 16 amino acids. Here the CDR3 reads CASSSKKGLLGNTIYF. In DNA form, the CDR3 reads TGTGCCAGCAGCAGTAAGAAGGGACTACTTGGAAACACCATATATTTT.

CDR3 amino acids: CARDRLQGEGSYNEQFF. CDR3 nucleotide sequence: TGTGCCAGGGACCGTTTACAGGGTGAGGGCTCCTACAATGAGCAGTTCTTC. The chain couples TRBV19 to TRBJ2-1; weak D call: TRBD1 (6 bases). This CDR3 has 17 amino acids. Trimming cost V 9 bases and J 0 bases, with 21 bases left between them. Germline CDR1 LNHDA, CDR2 SQIVND (reference sequence).

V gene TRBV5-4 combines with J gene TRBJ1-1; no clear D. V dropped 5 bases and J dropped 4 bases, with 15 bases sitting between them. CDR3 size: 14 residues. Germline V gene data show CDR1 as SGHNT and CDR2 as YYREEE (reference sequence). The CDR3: CASSLAAGPTEAFF. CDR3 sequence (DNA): TGTGCCAGCAGTCTAGCGGCCGGGCCCACTGAAGCTTTCTTT.

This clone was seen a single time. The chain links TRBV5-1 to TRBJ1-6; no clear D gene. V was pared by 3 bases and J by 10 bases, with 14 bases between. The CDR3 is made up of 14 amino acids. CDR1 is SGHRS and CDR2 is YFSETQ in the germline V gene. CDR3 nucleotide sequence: TGCGCCAGCAGCTGGACCGGGGTTAGCTCACCCCTCCACTTT. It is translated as CASSWTGVSSPLHF.

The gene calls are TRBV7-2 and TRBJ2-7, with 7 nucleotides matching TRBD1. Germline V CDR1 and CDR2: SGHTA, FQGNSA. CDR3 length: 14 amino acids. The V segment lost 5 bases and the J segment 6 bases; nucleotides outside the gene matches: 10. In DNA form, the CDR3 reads TGTGCCAGCAGCCCGCGACAGGGATCTCCCGAGCAGTACTTC. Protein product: CASSPRQGSPEQYF.

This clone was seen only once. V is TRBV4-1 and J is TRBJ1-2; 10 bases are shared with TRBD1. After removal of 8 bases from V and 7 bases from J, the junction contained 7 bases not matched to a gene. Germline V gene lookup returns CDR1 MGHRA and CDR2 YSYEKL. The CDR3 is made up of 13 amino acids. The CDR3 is CASQGTGEGGYTF. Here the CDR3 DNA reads TGCGCCAGCCAAGGGACAGGGGAGGGTGGCTACACCTTC.

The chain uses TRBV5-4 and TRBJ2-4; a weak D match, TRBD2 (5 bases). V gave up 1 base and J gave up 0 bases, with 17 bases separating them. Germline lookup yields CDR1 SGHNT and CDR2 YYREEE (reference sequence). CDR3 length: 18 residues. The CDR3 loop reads CASSLMIGGTLAKNIQYF. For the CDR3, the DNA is TGTGCCAGCAGCTTGATGATCGGAGGAACCCTAGCCAAAAACATTCAGTACTTC.

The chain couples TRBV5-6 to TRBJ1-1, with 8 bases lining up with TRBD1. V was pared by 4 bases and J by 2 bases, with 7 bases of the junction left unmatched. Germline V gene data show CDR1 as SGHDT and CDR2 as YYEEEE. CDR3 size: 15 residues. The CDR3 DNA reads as TGTGCCAGCAGCACCCCCGGGACAGGAAACACTGAAGCTTTCTTT. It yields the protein CASSTPGTGNTEAFF.

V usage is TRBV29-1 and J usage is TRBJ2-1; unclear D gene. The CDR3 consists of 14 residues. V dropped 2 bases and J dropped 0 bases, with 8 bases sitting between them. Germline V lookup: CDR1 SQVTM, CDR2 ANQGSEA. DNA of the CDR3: TGCAGCGTTGAAACTGCTAGCTCCTACAATGAGCAGTTCTTC. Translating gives CSVETASSYNEQFF.

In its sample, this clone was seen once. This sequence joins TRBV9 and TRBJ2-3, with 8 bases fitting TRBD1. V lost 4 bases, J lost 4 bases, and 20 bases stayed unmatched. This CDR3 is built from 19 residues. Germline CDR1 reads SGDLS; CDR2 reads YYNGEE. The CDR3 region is CASSSIDGAGRGRSDTQYF. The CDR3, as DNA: TGTGCCAGCAGCTCGATCGACGGGGCGGGCAGGGGGCGGTCAGATACGCAGTATTTT.

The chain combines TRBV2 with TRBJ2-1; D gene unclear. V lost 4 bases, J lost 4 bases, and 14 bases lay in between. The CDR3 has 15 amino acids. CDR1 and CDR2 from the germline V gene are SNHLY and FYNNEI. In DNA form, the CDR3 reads TGTGCCAGCAGTGTTTCTACCCGAACTTACAATGAGCAGTTCTTC. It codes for CASSVSTRTYNEQFF.

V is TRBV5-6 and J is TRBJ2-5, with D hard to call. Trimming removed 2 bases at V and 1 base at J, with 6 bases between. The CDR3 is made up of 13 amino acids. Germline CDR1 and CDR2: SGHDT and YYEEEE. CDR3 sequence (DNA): TGTGCCAGCAGCTTCCCGTCCCAAGAGACCCAGTACTTC. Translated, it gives CASSFPSQETQYF.